These T cell receptor beta chains were read from a single sample in a study of cytotoxic CD8 clonotypes in ibrutinib-treated CLL. Profiled with immunoSEQ multiplex PCR; TCRdb holds only in-frame clones, not every one. The sample includes fewer than 300,000 clones, around 76% of them seen just once. This material consisted of PBMCs, taken at disease progression, from a patient treated with ibrutinib. The receptors derive from a human donor with chronic lymphocytic leukemia. Each CDR3 is given with its conserved first and last residue. The D gene is left open where the match is weak. A clone size is listed for some rows: how often the clone was seen (once, few, many), or a class if it is expanded.

cdr3_aa cdr3_nt v_call d_call j_call clone_size
CASSLEVGMNTEAFF TGCGCCAGCAGCTTGGAGGTAGGGATGAACACTGAAGCTTTCTTT TRBV5-1 NA TRBJ1-1 NA
CASSPGTDEQFF TGTGCCAGCAGCCCAGGGACGGATGAGCAGTTCTTC TRBV13 NA TRBJ2-1 once
CASSLVPSELFF TGTGCCAGCAGCTTAGTCCCGTCGGAGCTGTTTTTT TRBV7-9 NA TRBJ2-2 NA
CASSLIGLEQYF TGTGCCAGCAGCTTAATCGGGCTCGAGCAGTACTTC TRBV7-9 NA TRBJ2-7 NA
CASSWWGGTEAFF TGTGCCAGCAGCTGGTGGGGAGGCACTGAAGCTTTCTTT TRBV11-2 NA TRBJ1-1 NA
CASSPPGQGPGELFF TGTGCCAGCAGTCCTCCAGGACAGGGCCCCGGGGAGCTGTTTTTT TRBV27 TRBD1 TRBJ2-2 few
CASSLLGVYEQYF TGTGCCAGCAGTTTATTAGGAGTCTACGAGCAGTACTTC TRBV28 NA TRBJ2-7 NA
CASSLGQGSYEQYF TGTGCCAGCAGTTTGGGACAGGGGTCCTACGAGCAGTACTTC TRBV6-6 TRBD1 TRBJ2-7 NA
CASSLADSPPYEQYF TGTGCCAGCAGCTTAGCTGACTCACCCCCCTACGAGCAGTACTTC TRBV7-8 NA TRBJ2-7 NA
CASSLRGQDPSQETQYF TGTGCCAGCAGCTTAAGGGGACAGGATCCCTCCCAAGAGACCCAGTACTTC TRBV11-2 TRBD1 TRBJ2-5 NA
CASSAGTPYEQYF TGTGCCAGCAGCGCCGGGACTCCATACGAGCAGTACTTC TRBV9 NA TRBJ2-7 NA
CASSDLGGFGYTF TGTGCCAGCAGTGATTTAGGGGGCTTTGGCTACACCTTC TRBV2 TRBD1 TRBJ1-2 few
CASSHTGGVEEKLFF TGTGCCAGCAGCCATACAGGGGGCGTTGAAGAAAAACTGTTTTTT TRBV7-2 TRBD1 TRBJ1-4 NA
CASSPRTSGSYEQYF TGTGCCAGCTCACCACGGACTAGCGGGAGTTACGAGCAGTACTTC TRBV18 TRBD2 TRBJ2-7 NA
CASSQDPGGNADTQYF TGTGCCAGCAGCCAAGACCCCGGGGGAAATGCAGATACGCAGTATTTT TRBV4-2 NA TRBJ2-3 NA
CASSLGLEETQYF TGTGCCAGCAGCCTCGGGTTAGAAGAGACCCAGTACTTC TRBV11-2 NA TRBJ2-5 NA
CASSITRTGPGANVLTF TGCGCCAGCAGCATTACCAGGACAGGGCCTGGGGCCAACGTCCTGACTTTC TRBV5-1 TRBD1 TRBJ2-6 NA
CASSREPLGTDTQYF TGTGCCAGCAGCCGAGAACCTCTGGGCACAGATACGCAGTATTTT TRBV7-2 NA TRBJ2-3 NA